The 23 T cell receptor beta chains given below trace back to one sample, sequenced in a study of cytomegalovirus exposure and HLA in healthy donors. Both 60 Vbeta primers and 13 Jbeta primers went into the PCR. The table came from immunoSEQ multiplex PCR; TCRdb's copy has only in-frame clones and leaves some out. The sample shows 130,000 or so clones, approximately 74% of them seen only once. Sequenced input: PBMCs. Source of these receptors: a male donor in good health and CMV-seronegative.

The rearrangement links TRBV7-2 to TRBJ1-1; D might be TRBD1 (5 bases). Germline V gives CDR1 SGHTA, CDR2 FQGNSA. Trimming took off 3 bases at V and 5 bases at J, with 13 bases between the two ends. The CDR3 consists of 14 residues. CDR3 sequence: CASSFQGSRTEAFF. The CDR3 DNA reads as TGTGCCAGCAGCTTCCAGGGTTCTAGGACTGAAGCTTTCTTT.

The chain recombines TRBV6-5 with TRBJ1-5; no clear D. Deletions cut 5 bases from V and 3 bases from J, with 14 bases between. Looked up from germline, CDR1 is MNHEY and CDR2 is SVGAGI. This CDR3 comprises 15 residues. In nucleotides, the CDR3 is TGTGCCAGCAGTCTCGACGTTGACTCCAATCAGCCCCAGCATTTT. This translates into CASSLDVDSNQPQHF.

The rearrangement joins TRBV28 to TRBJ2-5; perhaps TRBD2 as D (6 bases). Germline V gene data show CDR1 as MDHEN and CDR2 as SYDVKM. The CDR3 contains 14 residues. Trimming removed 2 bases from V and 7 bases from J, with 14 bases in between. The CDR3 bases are TGTGCCAGCAGTTTAGGGCGGGGTCTCGGGACCCAGTACTTC. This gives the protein CASSLGRGLGTQYF.

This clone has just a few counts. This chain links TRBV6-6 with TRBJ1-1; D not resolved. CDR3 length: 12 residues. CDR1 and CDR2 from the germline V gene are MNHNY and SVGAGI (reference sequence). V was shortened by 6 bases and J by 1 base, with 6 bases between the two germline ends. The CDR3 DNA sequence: TGTGCCAGCAGCCCCAGGAACACTGAAGCTTTCTTT. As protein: CASSPRNTEAFF.

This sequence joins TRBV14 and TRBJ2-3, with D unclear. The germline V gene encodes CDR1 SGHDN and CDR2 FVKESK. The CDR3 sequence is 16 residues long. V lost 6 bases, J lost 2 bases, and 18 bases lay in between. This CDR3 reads CASSTDHSLYTDTQYF. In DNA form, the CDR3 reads TGTGCCAGCAGTACCGATCACTCACTTTACACAGATACGCAGTATTTT.

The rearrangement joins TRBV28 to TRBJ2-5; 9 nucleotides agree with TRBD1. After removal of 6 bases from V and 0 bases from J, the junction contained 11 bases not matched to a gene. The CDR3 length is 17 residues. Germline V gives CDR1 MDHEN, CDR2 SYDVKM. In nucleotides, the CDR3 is TGTGCCAGCAGCCTTATGCGTTGGGACAGGGACCAAGAGACCCAGTACTTC. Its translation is CASSLMRWDRDQETQYF.

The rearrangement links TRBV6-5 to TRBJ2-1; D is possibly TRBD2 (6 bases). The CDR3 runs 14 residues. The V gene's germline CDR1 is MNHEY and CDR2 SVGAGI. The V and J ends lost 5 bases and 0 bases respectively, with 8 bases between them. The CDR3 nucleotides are TGTGCCAGCAGTCCCGGGAGCTCCTACAATGAGCAGTTCTTC. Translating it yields CASSPGSSYNEQFF.

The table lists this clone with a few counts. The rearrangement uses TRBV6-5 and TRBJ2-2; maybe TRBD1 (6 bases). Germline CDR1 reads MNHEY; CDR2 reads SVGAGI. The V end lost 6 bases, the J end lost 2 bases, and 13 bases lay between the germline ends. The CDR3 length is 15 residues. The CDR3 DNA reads TGTGCCAGCAGCGGACAGTTGGGCAACACCGGGGAGCTGTTTTTT. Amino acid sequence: CASSGQLGNTGELFF.

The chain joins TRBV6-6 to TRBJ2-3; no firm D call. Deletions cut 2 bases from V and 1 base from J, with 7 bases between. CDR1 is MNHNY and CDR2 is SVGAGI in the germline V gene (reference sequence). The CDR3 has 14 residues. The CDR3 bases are TGTGCCAGCAGTTACATCCGGGGCACAGATACGCAGTATTTT. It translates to CASSYIRGTDTQYF.

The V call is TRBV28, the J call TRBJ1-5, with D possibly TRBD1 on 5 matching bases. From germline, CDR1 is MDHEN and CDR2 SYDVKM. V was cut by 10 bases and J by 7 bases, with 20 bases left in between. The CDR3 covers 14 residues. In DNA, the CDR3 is TGTGCCATCGACAAGCCAGGGTCCCTGCAGCCCCAGCATTTT. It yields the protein CAIDKPGSLQPQHF.

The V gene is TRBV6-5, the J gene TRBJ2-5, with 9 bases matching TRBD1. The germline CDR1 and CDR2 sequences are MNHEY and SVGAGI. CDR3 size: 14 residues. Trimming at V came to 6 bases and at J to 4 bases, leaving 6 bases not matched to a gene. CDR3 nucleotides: TGTGCCAGCAGAATCCCGGGACAGGGAGAGACCCAGTACTTC. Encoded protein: CASRIPGQGETQYF.

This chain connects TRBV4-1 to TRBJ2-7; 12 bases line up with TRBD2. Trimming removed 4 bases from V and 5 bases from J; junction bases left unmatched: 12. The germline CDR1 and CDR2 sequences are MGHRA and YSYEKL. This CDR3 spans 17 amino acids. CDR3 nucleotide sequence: TGCGCCAGCAGCCCCCGACTAGCGGGAGATTTAGACGACGAGCAGTACTTC. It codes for CASSPRLAGDLDDEQYF.

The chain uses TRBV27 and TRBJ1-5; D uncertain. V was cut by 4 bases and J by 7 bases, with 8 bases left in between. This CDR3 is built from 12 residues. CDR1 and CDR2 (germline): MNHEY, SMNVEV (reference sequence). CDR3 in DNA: TGTGCCAGCAGTTGGGGAGGGCAGCCCCAGCATTTT. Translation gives CASSWGGQPQHF.

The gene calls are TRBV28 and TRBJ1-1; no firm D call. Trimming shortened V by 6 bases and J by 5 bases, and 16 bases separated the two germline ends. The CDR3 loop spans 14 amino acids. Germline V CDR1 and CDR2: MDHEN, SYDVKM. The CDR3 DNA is TGTGCCAGCAGCCAACACCCGTCGGAGACTGAAGCTTTCTTT. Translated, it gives CASSQHPSETEAFF.

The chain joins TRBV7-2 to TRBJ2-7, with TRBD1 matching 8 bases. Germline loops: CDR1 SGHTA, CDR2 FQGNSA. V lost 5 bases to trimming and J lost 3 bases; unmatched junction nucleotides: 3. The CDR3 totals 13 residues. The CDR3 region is CASSHGQGYEQYF. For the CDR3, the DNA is TGTGCCAGCAGCCACGGACAGGGCTACGAGCAGTACTTC.

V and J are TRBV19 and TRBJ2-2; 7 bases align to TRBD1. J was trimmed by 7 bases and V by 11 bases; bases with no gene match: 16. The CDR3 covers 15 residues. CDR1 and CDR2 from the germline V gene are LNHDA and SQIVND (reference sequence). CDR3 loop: CASKLQGPRGGELFF. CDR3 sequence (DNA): TGTGCCTCTAAACTACAGGGGCCCAGGGGCGGGGAGCTGTTTTTT.

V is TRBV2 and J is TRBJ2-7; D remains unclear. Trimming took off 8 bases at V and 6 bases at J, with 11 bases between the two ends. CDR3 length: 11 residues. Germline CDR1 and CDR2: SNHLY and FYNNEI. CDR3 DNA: TGTGCCAGCGTCGTAACGGGCGAGCAGTACTTC. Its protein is CASVVTGEQYF.

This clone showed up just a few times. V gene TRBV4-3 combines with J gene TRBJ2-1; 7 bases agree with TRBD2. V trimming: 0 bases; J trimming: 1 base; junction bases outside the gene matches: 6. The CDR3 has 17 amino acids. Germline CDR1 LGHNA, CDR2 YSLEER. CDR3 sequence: CASSQDLGSGSYNEQFF. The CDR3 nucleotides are TGCGCCAGCAGCCAAGATCTTGGTAGCGGGTCCTACAATGAGCAGTTCTTC.

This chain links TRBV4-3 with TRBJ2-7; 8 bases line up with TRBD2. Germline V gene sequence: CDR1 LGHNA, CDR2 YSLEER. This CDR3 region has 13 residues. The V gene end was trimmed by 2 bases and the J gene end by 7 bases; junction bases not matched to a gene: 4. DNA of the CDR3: TGCGCCAGCAGCCAACTAGCGGGTACTGAGCAGTACTTC. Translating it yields CASSQLAGTEQYF.

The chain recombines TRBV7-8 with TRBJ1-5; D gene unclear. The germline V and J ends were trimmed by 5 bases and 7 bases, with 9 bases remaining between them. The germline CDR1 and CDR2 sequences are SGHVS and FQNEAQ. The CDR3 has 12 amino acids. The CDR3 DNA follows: TGTGCCAGCAGCCGGGTAGGACAGCCCCAGCATTTT. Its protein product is CASSRVGQPQHF.

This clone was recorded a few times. The CDR3 region has the DNA TGTGCCAGCAGCTCCTGGACAGCCTTCACAGATACGCAGTATTTT. Its translation is CASSSWTAFTDTQYF. The gene calls are TRBV5-5 and TRBJ2-3; D perhaps matches TRBD1 (6 bases). This CDR3 comprises 15 residues. CDR1 is SGHKS and CDR2 is YYEKEE in the germline V gene (reference sequence). V was pared by 3 bases and J by 2 bases, with 13 bases between.

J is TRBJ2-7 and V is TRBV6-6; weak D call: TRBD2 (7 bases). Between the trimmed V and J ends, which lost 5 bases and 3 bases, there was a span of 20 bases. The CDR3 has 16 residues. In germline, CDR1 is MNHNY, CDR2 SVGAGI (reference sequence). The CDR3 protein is CASSRQARGANYEQYF. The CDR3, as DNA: TGTGCCAGCAGTCGTCAAGCTCGGGGGGCCAACTACGAGCAGTACTTC.

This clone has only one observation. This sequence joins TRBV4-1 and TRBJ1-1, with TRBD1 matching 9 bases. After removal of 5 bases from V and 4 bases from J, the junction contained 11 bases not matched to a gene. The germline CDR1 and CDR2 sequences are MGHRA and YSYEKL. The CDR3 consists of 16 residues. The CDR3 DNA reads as TGCGCCAGCAGCACCCAGGACAGGGGCGGAAGCACTGAAGCTTTCTTT. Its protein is CASSTQDRGGSTEAFF.